Below, 22 T cell receptor beta chains from the same sample are listed, as sequenced in a study of cytomegalovirus exposure and HLA in healthy donors. Measured with immunoSEQ multiplex PCR; TCRdb has only the in-frame clones, and not every one. There are 250,000 to 400,000 clones in the sample; roughly 88% occur only once, and over 0.9% lies in the top ten. The sample comprised PBMCs. Source of these receptors: a young man in good health and CMV-seronegative.

This clone was seen a few times. This chain connects TRBV18 to TRBJ1-2, with TRBD1 identical over 7 bases. This CDR3 is built from 18 residues. J was trimmed by 6 bases and V by 2 bases; bases with no gene match: 18. Germline CDR1 is KGHSH and CDR2 is LQKENI. The CDR3 nucleotides read TGTGCCAGCTCACCATACGCGGTCGTAAGGACAGGAGGAAATGGCTACACCTTC. This encodes CASSPYAVVRTGGNGYTF.

This chain joins TRBV19 and TRBJ1-6; no definite D call. With 6 bases removed from V and 8 bases from J, the gap between germline ends came to 11 bases. CDR1 and CDR2 from the germline V gene are LNHDA and SQIVND (reference sequence). The CDR3 sequence is 13 residues long. The CDR3 region has the DNA TGTGCCAGTAGCCTTACTCTCCATTCACCCCTCCACTTT. Amino acid sequence: CASSLTLHSPLHF.

CDR3 residues: CASSNGGLPDEKLFF. The CDR3 DNA follows: TGTGCCAGTAGTAATGGGGGCCTCCCGGACGAAAAACTGTTTTTT. This chain links TRBV19 with TRBJ1-4; maybe TRBD1 (6 bases). The CDR3 sequence is 15 residues long. Trimming pared 4 bases from V and 8 bases from J, leaving 17 bases between. Germline V gene lookup returns CDR1 LNHDA and CDR2 SQIVND (reference sequence).

The chain uses TRBV5-8 and TRBJ2-6, with unresolved D. Trimming cost V 0 bases and J 6 bases, with 10 bases left between them. The CDR3 has 15 amino acids. Germline assignment: CDR1 SGHTS and CDR2 YDEGEE. As DNA, the CDR3 is TGTGCCAGCAGCTTGGAAACAGAAGAGGCCAACGTCCTGACTTTC. Translated, it gives CASSLETEEANVLTF.

The chain employs TRBV7-9 and TRBJ2-2; 8 bases are a match to TRBD1. Germline V CDR1 and CDR2: SEHNR, FQNEAQ (reference sequence). CDR3 length: 14 residues. V gave up 11 bases and J gave up 4 bases; unmatched junction bases: 9. CDR3 DNA sequence: TGTGCCGGAGCCCGGACAGGGAGCACCGGGGAGCTGTTTTTT. Encoded protein: CAGARTGSTGELFF.

The chain has TRBV7-2 and TRBJ1-1, with D unresolved. Germline lookup yields CDR1 SGHTA and CDR2 FQGNSA. Deletions cut 0 bases from V and 5 bases from J, with 7 bases between. CDR3 size: 13 residues. CDR3 sequence reads: CASSLAIQTEAFF. The CDR3 nucleotides are TGTGCCAGCAGCTTAGCGATCCAGACTGAAGCTTTCTTT.

The genes are TRBV7-6 and TRBJ2-7; D gene ambiguous. The germline gives CDR1 SGHVS, CDR2 FNYEAQ. The CDR3 covers 16 residues. Deletions cut 4 bases from V and 2 bases from J, with 18 bases between. The CDR3, as DNA: TGTGCCAGCAGCTCTCTCCGGTTAAAGCTCCCCTACGAGCAGTACTTC. Its protein product is CASSSLRLKLPYEQYF.

The chain uses TRBV6-5 and TRBJ2-7; maybe TRBD1 (7 bases). In germline, CDR1 is MNHEY, CDR2 SVGAGI. Trimming cost V 6 bases and J 6 bases, with 15 bases left between them. This CDR3 has 13 residues. CDR3 sequence reads: CASRLRGAGEQYF. As DNA, the CDR3 is TGTGCCAGCAGGCTCAGGGGGGCGGGCGAGCAGTACTTC.

V gene TRBV7-9 combines with J gene TRBJ2-6; tentative D call: TRBD1 (6 bases). This CDR3 contains 18 residues. Trimming pared 5 bases from V and 0 bases from J, leaving 17 bases between. Germline V CDR1 and CDR2: SEHNR, FQNEAQ (reference sequence). CDR3 region: CASSPLGTLSSGANVLTF. The CDR3 coding sequence is TGTGCCAGCAGCCCCCTGGGGACACTTAGCTCTGGGGCCAACGTCCTGACTTTC.

The J gene is TRBJ1-2, the V gene TRBV14; D unresolved. The CDR3 is 13 residues long. Between the trimmed V and J ends, which lost 0 bases and 4 bases, there was a span of 6 bases. Germline lookup yields CDR1 SGHDN and CDR2 FVKESK. CDR3 in amino acids: CASSQDQSYGYTF. DNA for the CDR3: TGTGCCAGCAGCCAAGATCAGTCCTATGGCTACACCTTC.

The genes are TRBV4-1 and TRBJ1-5; 9 bases line up with TRBD1. The CDR3 is made up of 15 amino acids. V was pared by 4 bases and J by 6 bases, with 7 bases of the junction left unmatched. Germline-derived CDR1 and CDR2 are MGHRA and YSYEKL. In DNA, the CDR3 is TGCGCCAGCAGCCGGCAACAGGGGGCAGGTCAGCCCCAGCATTTT. This sequence encodes CASSRQQGAGQPQHF.

In this sample, this clone turned up once. The chain recombines TRBV2 with TRBJ2-7; D is perhaps TRBD1 (6 bases). The V end lost 5 bases, the J end lost 5 bases, and 19 bases lay between the germline ends. Per germline, CDR1 SNHLY and CDR2 FYNNEI. The CDR3 has 15 amino acids. This CDR3 is CASSKALAGTNEQYF. The CDR3 bases are TGTGCCAGCAGTAAGGCTCTGGCAGGGACAAACGAGCAGTACTTC.

The CDR3 bases are TGTGCCAGCAGCCTAGGGCGGGGGGCGTTTTACAATGAGCAGTTCTTC. Amino acids: CASSLGRGAFYNEQFF. The chain joins TRBV9 to TRBJ2-1; 8 bases map to TRBD2. With 4 bases clipped from V and 4 bases from J, the junction kept 10 bases outside the gene matches. Germline-derived CDR1 and CDR2 are SGDLS and YYNGEE. The CDR3 spans 16 residues.

This clone was picked up one time. Within the sample, other DNA sequences also encode this same CDR3. The chain links TRBV5-1 to TRBJ2-3, with 9 bases matching TRBD1. V dropped 4 bases and J dropped 2; count of bases not matched to a gene: 5. The germline V gene encodes CDR1 SGHRS and CDR2 YFSETQ. The CDR3 has 15 residues. This chain's CDR3 is CASSAGQGDTDTQYF. The DNA of the CDR3 is TGCGCCAGCAGCGCGGGACAGGGAGACACAGATACGCAGTATTTT.

This chain connects TRBV19 to TRBJ2-7; TRBD1 aligns across 8 bases. Per germline, CDR1 LNHDA and CDR2 SQIVND (reference sequence). Germline trimming cut 9 bases from V and 4 bases from J; bases unmatched to any gene: 11. The CDR3 has 14 residues. CDR3 sequence: CASQSIGTGYEQYF. For the CDR3, the DNA is TGTGCCAGCCAAAGTATCGGGACAGGTTACGAGCAGTACTTC.

The rearrangement links TRBV29-1 to TRBJ2-1; D gene unclear. Looked up from germline, CDR1 is SQVTM and CDR2 is ANQGSEA. The CDR3 sequence is 11 residues long. The V end was cut by 3 bases, the J end by 7 bases, with 7 bases between. The chain's CDR3 is CSVDSFNEQFF. Written as DNA, the CDR3 is TGCAGCGTTGATTCGTTTAATGAGCAGTTCTTC.

The CDR3 coding sequence is TGTGCCAGTAGTATTCAGGGATTCGGCGGCTACACCTTC. Amino acid sequence: CASSIQGFGGYTF. The V gene is TRBV19, the J gene TRBJ1-2; possibly TRBD1 for D (5 bases). Trimming pared 3 bases from V and 8 bases from J, leaving 13 bases between. Germline loops: CDR1 LNHDA, CDR2 SQIVND (reference sequence). CDR3 length equals 13 residues.

CDR3 sequence: CASSVAEPPYGYTF. CDR3 sequence (DNA): TGTGCCAGCAGTGTCGCGGAACCGCCGTATGGCTACACCTTC. The chain links TRBV6-1 to TRBJ1-2; D gene uncertain. The CDR3 sequence is 14 residues long. V lost 4 bases, J lost 5 bases, and 14 bases lay in between. CDR1 and CDR2 (germline): MNHNS, SASEGT.

This clone appeared a single time. The V call is TRBV30, the J call TRBJ1-4; no clear D. Germline V gene sequence: CDR1 GTSNPN, CDR2 SVGIG (reference sequence). The CDR3 is 15 residues long. The ends were cut back, 2 bases at V and 0 bases at J, with 10 bases in the middle. Here the CDR3 reads CAWSRQFATNEKLFF. The CDR3 DNA reads TGTGCCTGGAGTCGCCAGTTTGCAACTAATGAAAAACTGTTTTTT.

The chain employs TRBV5-1 and TRBJ1-3, with D hard to call. CDR1 is SGHRS and CDR2 is YFSETQ in the germline V gene. There are 16 residues in the CDR3. Trimming left V 4 bases short and J 7 bases short, with 21 bases between. The CDR3 DNA follows: TGCGCCAGCAGCCCTGAGCCTTTAATCCCGCGGAACACCATATATTTT. It is translated as CASSPEPLIPRNTIYF.

This chain joins TRBV2 and TRBJ2-2; D perhaps matches TRBD2 (5 bases). The CDR3 consists of 17 residues. V shed 4 bases and J shed 0 bases, with 15 bases lying between them. CDR1 and CDR2 (germline): SNHLY, FYNNEI. The CDR3 region is CASSGPVGGANTGELFF. The CDR3 DNA sequence: TGTGCCAGCAGTGGGCCGGTTGGAGGTGCGAACACCGGGGAGCTGTTTTTT. Variable domain in full (rest from reference TRBV2 and TRBJ2-2): EPEVTQTPSHQVTQMGQEVILRCVPISNHLYFYWYRQILGQKVEFLVSFYNNEISEKSEIFDDQFSVERPDGSNFTLKIRSTKLEDSAMYFCASSGPVGGANTGELFFGEGSRLTVL.

The gene calls are TRBV2 and TRBJ2-3; 10 nucleotides line up with TRBD1. V lost 6 bases to trimming and J lost 4 bases; unmatched junction nucleotides: 7. CDR3 size: 15 residues. Germline-derived CDR1 and CDR2 are SNHLY and FYNNEI. The DNA of the CDR3 is TGTGCCAGCAGCTCCGGACAGGGGGGATCAGATACGCAGTATTTT. It is translated as CASSSGQGGSDTQYF.